This T cell receptor (beta chain) was documented in a study of T cell responses to AZD1222 COVID-19 vaccine. CDR1 and CDR2 from the germline V gene are MDHEN and SYDVKM. With 3 bases removed from V and 9 bases from J, the gap between germline ends came to 6 bases. The CDR3 has 11 residues. TCRdb's copy holds only in-frame clones and misses some; the assay was immunoSEQ multiplex PCR. This sample has about 140,000 clones, with nearly 95% found just once. The receptor comes from an adult in good health. This material consisted of peripheral blood, taken on day 0 of AZD1222 vaccination. This chain connects TRBV28 to TRBJ2-1; D is undetermined. For the CDR3, the DNA is TGTGCCAGCAGTTTGCTTTTTGAGCAGTTCTTC. This sequence encodes CASSLLFEQFF.